The clone carrying this T cell receptor beta chain appeared a single time. This table comes from immunoSEQ multiplex PCR, and its TCRdb copy is limited to in-frame clones, with some not included. The sample has 55,000 to 70,000 clones; approximately 91% are singletons. The data derive from a study of cytomegalovirus exposure and HLA in healthy donors. V shed 4 bases and J 4 bases; nucleotides not matched to a gene: 8. Germline assignment: CDR1 SGHNT and CDR2 YYREEE (reference sequence). The CDR3 has 15 amino acids. The specimen sequenced was PBMCs. The V gene is TRBV5-4, the J gene TRBJ1-1; 9 nucleotides agree with TRBD1. This receptor was obtained from a man between 18 and 35 years old in good health and CMV-seronegative. CDR3: CASSLRTGGSTEAFF. In DNA, the CDR3 is TGTGCCAGCAGCCTCAGAACAGGGGGCTCCACTGAAGCTTTCTTT.